The T cell receptor beta chain described here comes from a study of T cell responses to AZD1222 COVID-19 vaccine. Some clones are missing from TCRdb's copy, which holds only in-frame ones; the method was immunoSEQ multiplex PCR. The sample lists 85,000 to 110,000 clones, 90% occurring once. The sample was peripheral blood, taken on day 0 of AZD1222 vaccination. The TCR was taken from an adult in good health.

The CDR3 is CASNQGANTEAFF. The CDR3 DNA reads TGTGCCAGCAATCAAGGGGCGAACACTGAAGCTTTCTTT. The gene calls are TRBV2 and TRBJ1-1; possible D gene TRBD1, 5 bases. V was trimmed by 7 bases and J by 1 base, leaving 10 bases between them. Germline V gives CDR1 SNHLY, CDR2 FYNNEI. The CDR3 spans 13 residues. The variable domain in full, with the rest retrieved from reference TRBV2 and TRBJ1-1, is EPEVTQTPSHQVTQMGQEVILRCVPISNHLYFYWYRQILGQKVEFLVSFYNNEISEKSEIFDDQFSVERPDGSNFTLKIRSTKLEDSAMYFCASNQGANTEAFFGQGTRLTVV.